This T cell receptor (beta chain) was observed in a study of cytomegalovirus exposure and HLA in healthy donors. CDR1 MNHEY and CDR2 SMNVEV come from the germline V gene (reference sequence). The CDR3 length is 16 residues. Between the trimmed V and J ends, which lost 5 bases and 0 bases, there was a span of 16 bases. Overall study findings and caveats: A later analysis found common viral pathogens apparently linked to several of the most significant clusters. For presence/absence analyses, sequencing depth was assumed to be roughly uniform across donors.

The PCR ran on 60 Vbeta and 13 Jbeta primers. TCRdb's copy holds only in-frame clones and misses some; the assay was immunoSEQ multiplex PCR. The data show under 200,000 clones, around four fifths seen once. About this clone itself: The antigen remains unidentified.

The specimen was PBMCs. This rearrangement joins TRBV27 to TRBJ1-1; D is ambiguous. The clonotype was recovered from a male donor in good health and CMV-seropositive. The CDR3 bases are TGTGCCAGCAGTGGAAGTGCGGGCACTTTGAACACTGAAGCTTTCTTT. Its translation: CASSGSAGTLNTEAFF.